These T cell receptor beta chains were read from a single sample in a study of blood T cell repertoires in COVID-19. TCRdb's copy holds only in-frame clones and misses some; the assay was immunoSEQ multiplex PCR. Of 150,000 to 200,000 clones detected, around 80% appear once; the ten largest clones hold 22%. Sequenced input: peripheral blood. All receptors come from a woman older than 75 with acute or convalescent COVID-19. Each CDR3 is given with its conserved first and last residue. A D gene is named only where the DNA matches it firmly. Clone sizes are given selectively: once, few, many, or a class where the clone is expanded.

clone size | J gene | V gene | D gene | CDR3 length | CDR3 DNA | CDR3 protein
. | TRBJ2-7 | TRBV9 | TRBD2 | 14 | TGTGCCAGCAGCCCCCGGACTAGCTTGGCCGAGCAGTACTTC | CASSPRTSLAEQYF
once | TRBJ2-2 | TRBV7-2 | . | 17 | TGTGCCAGCAGCTTAGACCTCAGGGCAACGAACACCGGGGAGCTGTTTTTT | CASSLDLRATNTGELFF
. | TRBJ1-5 | TRBV2 | TRBD1 | 14 | TGTGCCAGCAGGGGGGACAGGGGCGGACAGCCCCAGCATTTT | CASRGDRGGQPQHF
. | TRBJ1-2 | TRBV6-1 | . | 14 | TGTGCCAGCAGTGATCCCGGACACCACTATGGCTACACCTTC | CASSDPGHHYGYTF
few | TRBJ1-5 | TRBV25-1 | . | 13 | TGTGCCACCCTTTTGTGTAGCAATCAGCCCCAGCATTTT | CATLLCSNQPQHF
. | TRBJ2-7 | TRBV11-2 | . | 16 | TGTGCCAGCAGCTCCTTTTTCGCGGAGGATCGTTACGAGCAGTACTTC | CASSSFFAEDRYEQYF
few | TRBJ2-7 | TRBV9 | TRBD2 | 14 | TGTGCCAGCAGCCCGGGACTAGCGGGAGCCGAGCAGTACTTC | CASSPGLAGAEQYF
few | TRBJ1-6 | TRBV18 | TRBD1 | 14 | TGTGCCAGCTCACCGACAGGGGAGATTTCACCCCTCCACTTT | CASSPTGEISPLHF
. | TRBJ2-1 | TRBV19 | TRBD2 | 15 | TGTGCCAGCAGGGCTAGCGGGAGGGACTACAATGAGCAGTTCTTC | CASRASGRDYNEQFF
. | TRBJ2-1 | TRBV12-3/TRBV12-4 | . | 13 | TGTGCCAGCAGGAAAGGCAGGGACAATGAGCAGTTCTTC | CASRKGRDNEQFF
few | TRBJ1-6 | TRBV3-1/TRBV3-2 | . | 14 | TGTGCCAGCAGCCAAGTCGCAGGAAGTTCACCCCTCCACTTT | CASSQVAGSSPLHF
. | TRBJ1-5 | TRBV6-5 | TRBD1 | 14 | TGTGCCAGCAGTCAACAGGGGGCTAGTCAGCCCCAGCATTTT | CASSQQGASQPQHF
. | TRBJ2-5 | TRBV18 | TRBD1 | 16 | TGTGCCAGCTCACCAATAGGGACAGGGTCAGGAGAGACCCAGTACTTC | CASSPIGTGSGETQYF
. | TRBJ2-5 | TRBV5-1 | TRBD2 | 16 | TGCGCCAGCAGCTTGGGCGGGTCTAGCGGTCAAGAGACCCAGTACTTC | CASSLGGSSGQETQYF
once | TRBJ1-4 | TRBV19 | . | 14 | TGTGCCAGTAGTTTAGGCAGGGGCAATGAAAAACTGTTTTTT | CASSLGRGNEKLFF
. | TRBJ2-1 | TRBV30 | TRBD1 | 16 | TGTGCCTGGAGCGCCGGGACAGGGGCCCTCACGAATGAGCAGTTCTTC | CAWSAGTGALTNEQFF
. | TRBJ1-3 | TRBV18 | . | 17 | TGTGCCAGCTCAGCCCAAGCCGGGACTTACTCTGGAAACACCATATATTTT | CASSAQAGTYSGNTIYF
. | TRBJ1-5 | TRBV5-6 | . | 15 | TGTGCCAGCAGCTCTCGGGAATTTGGCAATCAGCCCCAGCATTTT | CASSSREFGNQPQHF
. | TRBJ2-7 | TRBV7-8 | . | 13 | TGTGCCAGCAGCTTCCCAGGTCTCTACGAGCAGTACTTC | CASSFPGLYEQYF
. | TRBJ1-4 | TRBV4-1 | . | 15 | TGCGCCAGCAGCCAAGCCGGCACGGGGAGTGAAAAACTGTTTTTT | CASSQAGTGSEKLFF
once | TRBJ1-2 | TRBV19 | TRBD1 | 16 | TGTGCCAGTAGTCCCTTAGGGACAGCATCCATAGATGGCTACACCTTC | CASSPLGTASIDGYTF
. | TRBJ2-3 | TRBV15 | . | 17 | TGTGCCACCAGCAGAGATTGGACTTTATCTAGCACAGATACGCAGTATTTT | CATSRDWTLSSTDTQYF
. | TRBJ2-7 | TRBV19 | . | 13 | TGTGCCAGTAGTATAAGGGGGGGAAACGAGCAGTACTTC | CASSIRGGNEQYF
. | TRBJ2-2 | TRBV7-2 | . | 15 | TGTGCCAGCAAGCCGGGGGATCTTTTCACCGGGGAGCTGTTTTTT | CASKPGDLFTGELFF
. | TRBJ2-1 | TRBV5-1 | . | 13 | TGCGCCAGCAGCTTATTGTCGGAGGATGAGCAGTTCTTC | CASSLLSEDEQFF
. | TRBJ2-5 | TRBV5-5 | . | 15 | TGTGCCAGCAGCCTGGCGCGGGGACTGGGAAAGACCCAGTACTTC | CASSLARGLGKTQYF
once | TRBJ1-5 | TRBV19 | . | 15 | TGTGCCAGTAGTATAGCATTCTATAGCAATCAGCCCCAGCATTTT | CASSIAFYSNQPQHF
. | TRBJ2-7 | TRBV11-2 | . | 13 | TGTGCCAGCAGCTCGGTGGGGGGTGCCGAGCAGTACTTC | CASSSVGGAEQYF
. | TRBJ2-1 | TRBV6-2/TRBV6-3 | . | 12 | TGTGCCAGCAGCCTCAGATCCAATGAGCAGTTCTTC | CASSLRSNEQFF
. | TRBJ1-5 | TRBV19 | . | 13 | TGTGCCAGTAGTATCCAGGGCGATCAGCCCCAGCATTTT | CASSIQGDQPQHF
few | TRBJ1-2 | TRBV29-1 | TRBD1 | 12 | TGCAGCGCCCTCACAGGGGTTGGTGGCTACACCTTC | CSALTGVGGYTF
. | TRBJ2-2 | TRBV7-9 | TRBD2 | 16 | TGTGCCAGCAGCCAGACTAGCGGGAGTCGGGCCGGGGAGCTGTTTTTT | CASSQTSGSRAGELFF
. | TRBJ1-1 | TRBV9 | TRBD1 | 16 | TGTGCCAGCAGCAAAGGACAGGGGAAGGGGAACACTGAAGCTTTCTTT | CASSKGQGKGNTEAFF
. | TRBJ1-1 | TRBV7-9 | . | 15 | TGTGCCAGCAGCTCCGTCGGGGATTGGGCCACTGAAGCTTTCTTT | CASSSVGDWATEAFF
. | TRBJ2-7 | TRBV5-5 | . | 14 | TGTGCCAGCAGCGCCAAACTACAGGGTCGAGAGCAGTACTTC | CASSAKLQGREQYF
. | TRBJ2-7 | TRBV18 | . | 15 | TGTGCCAGCTCACCGACAGTGGCCCAATCCTACGAGCAGTACTTC | CASSPTVAQSYEQYF
. | TRBJ1-5 | TRBV27 | TRBD1 | 15 | TGTGCCAGCAGTTACGGGACAGGGACTAATCAGCCCCAGCATTTT | CASSYGTGTNQPQHF
. | TRBJ2-7 | TRBV9 | TRBD1 | 15 | TGTGCCAGCAGCACCGGGGGACAGGGTCAGAACGAGCAGTACTTC | CASSTGGQGQNEQYF
. | TRBJ2-3 | TRBV6-4 | TRBD2 | 13 | TGTGCCAGCAGTGGACGGGAGGGCGATACGCAGTATTTT | CASSGREGDTQYF
. | TRBJ1-3 | TRBV30 | . | 14 | TGTGCCTGGGCGACAGGCACCTCTGGAAACACCATATATTTT | CAWATGTSGNTIYF
. | TRBJ2-7 | TRBV7-2 | TRBD2 | 17 | TGTGCCAGCAGCTTTCGGTGGAGCGGGACCGAGGCTTACGAGCAGTACTTC | CASSFRWSGTEAYEQYF
. | TRBJ1-2 | TRBV4-1 | TRBD1 | 15 | TGCGCCAGCAGCTACGGACAGGGAGCTAACTATGGCTACACCTTC | CASSYGQGANYGYTF
. | TRBJ2-1 | TRBV6-5 | TRBD2 | 14 | TGTGCCAGCAGTTACTCGGGACTAGTAGGGGGTGAGTTCTTC | CASSYSGLVGGEFF
. | TRBJ1-1 | TRBV28 | . | 13 | TGTGCCAGCCAGGAACAGGGGAACACTGAAGCTTTCTTT | CASQEQGNTEAFF
few | TRBJ2-7 | TRBV28 | TRBD2 | 14 | TGTGCCAGCATGACTAGCGGGAGGGATTACGAGCAGTACTTC | CASMTSGRDYEQYF
. | TRBJ2-5 | TRBV6-5 | . | 15 | TGTGCCAGCAGTTACTCGGGCATGGAGGGAGAGACCCAGTACTTC | CASSYSGMEGETQYF
once | TRBJ2-3 | TRBV18 | TRBD1 | 18 | TGTGCCAGCTCACCAAGGAAGGGGACAGATTCTAGCACAGATACGCAGTATTTT | CASSPRKGTDSSTDTQYF
. | TRBJ2-7 | TRBV6-5 | TRBD2 | 16 | TGTGCCAGCAGTTACCTGCCGACTAGCGGGAGGGCCCAGCCGTACTTC | CASSYLPTSGRAQPYF
once | TRBJ2-7 | TRBV30 | TRBD2 | 14 | TGTGCCTGGAGACTAGCGGGAGGGCCGGGCGAGCAGTACTTC | CAWRLAGGPGEQYF
. | TRBJ1-1 | TRBV18 | . | 15 | TGTGCCAGCTCACCACAAACGGGTACGAACACTGAAGCTTTCTTT | CASSPQTGTNTEAFF
. | TRBJ1-5 | TRBV29-1 | . | 12 | TGCAGGGTCACAGGGTCCGATCAGCCCCAGCATTTT | CRVTGSDQPQHF